The clone carrying this T cell receptor beta chain was picked up many times. As yet, its antigen is unknown. cDNA molecules carried unique molecular identifiers, and template switching added a universal primer site. TCRdb fed the 5' RACE reads into MiXCR, producing one record per CDR3 protein. The sample holds about 660,000 distinct CDR3 sequences, 8.6% seen once. This CDR3 contains 12 residues. Trimming removed 3 bases at V and 2 bases at J, with 2 bases between. Germline CDR1 reads MDHEN; CDR2 reads SYDVKM. This record belongs to a study of identical twins. Overall study results and limits: Conclusions relied on cross-sectional statistical analysis, not following the same donors.

This sample was shared with a second study, whose subject was yellow fever vaccine responses in identical twins.

The source of this sequence is a woman aged 18 to 35 in good health. This chain joins TRBV28 and TRBJ2-1, with D unresolved. The sample consisted of PBMCs. CDR3 amino acids: CASSFPYNEQFF. Written as DNA, the CDR3 is TGTGCCAGCAGTTTCCCCTACAATGAGCAGTTCTTC.